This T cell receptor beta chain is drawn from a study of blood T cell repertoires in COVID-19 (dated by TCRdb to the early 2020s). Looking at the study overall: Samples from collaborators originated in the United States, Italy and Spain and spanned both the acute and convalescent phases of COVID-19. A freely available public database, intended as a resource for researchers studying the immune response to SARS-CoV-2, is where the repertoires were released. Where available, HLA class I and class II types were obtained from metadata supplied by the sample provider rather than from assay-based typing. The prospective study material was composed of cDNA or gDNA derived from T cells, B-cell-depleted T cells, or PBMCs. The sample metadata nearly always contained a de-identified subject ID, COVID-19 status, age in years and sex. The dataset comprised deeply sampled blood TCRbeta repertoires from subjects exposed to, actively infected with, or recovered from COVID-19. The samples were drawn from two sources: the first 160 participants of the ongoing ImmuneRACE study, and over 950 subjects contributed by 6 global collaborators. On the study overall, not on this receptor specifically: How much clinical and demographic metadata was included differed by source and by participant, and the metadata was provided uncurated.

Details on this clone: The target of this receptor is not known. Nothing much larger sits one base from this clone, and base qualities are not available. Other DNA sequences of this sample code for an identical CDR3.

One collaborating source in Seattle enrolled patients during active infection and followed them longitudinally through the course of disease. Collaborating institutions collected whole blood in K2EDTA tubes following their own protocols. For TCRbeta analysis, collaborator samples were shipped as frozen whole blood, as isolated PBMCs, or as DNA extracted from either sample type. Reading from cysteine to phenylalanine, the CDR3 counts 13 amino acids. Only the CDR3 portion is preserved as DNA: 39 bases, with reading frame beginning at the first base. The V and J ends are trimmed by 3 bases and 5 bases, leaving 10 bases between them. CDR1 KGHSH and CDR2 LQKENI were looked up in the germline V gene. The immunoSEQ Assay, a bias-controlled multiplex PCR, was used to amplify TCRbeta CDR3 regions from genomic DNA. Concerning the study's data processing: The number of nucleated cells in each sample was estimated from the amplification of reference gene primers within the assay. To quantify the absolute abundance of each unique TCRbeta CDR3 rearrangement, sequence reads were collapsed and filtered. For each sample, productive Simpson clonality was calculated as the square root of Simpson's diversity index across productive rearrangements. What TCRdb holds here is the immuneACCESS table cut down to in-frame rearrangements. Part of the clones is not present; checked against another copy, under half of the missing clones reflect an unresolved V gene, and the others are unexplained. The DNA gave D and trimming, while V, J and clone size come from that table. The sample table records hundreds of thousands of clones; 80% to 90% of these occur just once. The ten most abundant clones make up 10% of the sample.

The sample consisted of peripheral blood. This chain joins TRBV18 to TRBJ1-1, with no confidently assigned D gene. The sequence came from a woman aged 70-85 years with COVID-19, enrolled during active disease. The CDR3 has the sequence CASSPRGGTEAFF. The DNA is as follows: TGTGCCAGCTCACCCCGGGGAGGGACTGAAGCTTTCTTT.